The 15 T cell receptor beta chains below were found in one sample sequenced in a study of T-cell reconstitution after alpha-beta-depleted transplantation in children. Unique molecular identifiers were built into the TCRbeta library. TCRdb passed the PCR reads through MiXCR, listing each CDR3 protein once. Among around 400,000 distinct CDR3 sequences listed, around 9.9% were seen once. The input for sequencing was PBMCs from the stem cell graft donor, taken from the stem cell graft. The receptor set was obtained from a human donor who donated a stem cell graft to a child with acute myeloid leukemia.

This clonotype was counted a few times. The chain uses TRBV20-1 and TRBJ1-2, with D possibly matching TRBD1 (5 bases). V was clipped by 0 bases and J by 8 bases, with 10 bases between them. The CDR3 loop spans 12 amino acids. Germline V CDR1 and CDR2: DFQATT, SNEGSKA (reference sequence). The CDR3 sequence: CSARDQGAGYTF. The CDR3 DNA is TGCAGTGCTAGAGATCAAGGGGCCGGCTACACCTTC.

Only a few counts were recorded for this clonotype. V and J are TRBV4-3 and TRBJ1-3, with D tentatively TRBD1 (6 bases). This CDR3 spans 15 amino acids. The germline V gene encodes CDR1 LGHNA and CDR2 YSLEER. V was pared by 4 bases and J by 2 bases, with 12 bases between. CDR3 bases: TGCGCCAGCAGCCCCGGGGGGGGCGCTGGAAACACCATATATTTT. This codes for CASSPGGGAGNTIYF.

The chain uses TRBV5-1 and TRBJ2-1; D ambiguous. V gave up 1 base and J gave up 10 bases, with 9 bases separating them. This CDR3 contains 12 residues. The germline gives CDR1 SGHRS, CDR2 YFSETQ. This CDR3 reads CASSLIAHEQFF. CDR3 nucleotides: TGCGCCAGCAGCTTGATAGCACACGAGCAGTTCTTC.

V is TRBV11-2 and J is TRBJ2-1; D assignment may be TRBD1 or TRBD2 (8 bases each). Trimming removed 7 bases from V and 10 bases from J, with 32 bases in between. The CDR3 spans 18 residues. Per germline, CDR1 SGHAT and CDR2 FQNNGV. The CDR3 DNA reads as TGTGCCAGCACCGTACGGGGCACCGCTGGCGGGAGGACAGGGGAGCAGTTCTTC. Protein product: CASTVRGTAGGRTGEQFF.

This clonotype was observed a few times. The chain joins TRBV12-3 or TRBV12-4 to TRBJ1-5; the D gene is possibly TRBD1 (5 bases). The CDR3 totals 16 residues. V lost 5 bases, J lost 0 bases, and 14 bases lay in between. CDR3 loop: CASSGTLGGSNQPQHF. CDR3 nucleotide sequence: TGTGCCAGCAGTGGGACCCTGGGGGGTAGCAATCAGCCCCAGCATTTT.

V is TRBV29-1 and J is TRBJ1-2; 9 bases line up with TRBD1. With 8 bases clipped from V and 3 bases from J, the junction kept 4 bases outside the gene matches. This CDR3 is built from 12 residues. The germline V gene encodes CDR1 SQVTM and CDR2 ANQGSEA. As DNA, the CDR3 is TGCAGCTATCGGACAGGGGACTATGGCTACACCTTC. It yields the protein CSYRTGDYGYTF.

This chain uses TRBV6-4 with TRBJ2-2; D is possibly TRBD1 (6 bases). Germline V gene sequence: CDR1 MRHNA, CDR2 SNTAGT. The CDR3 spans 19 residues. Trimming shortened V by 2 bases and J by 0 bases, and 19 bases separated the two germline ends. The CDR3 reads CASSDRAWTAPTNTGELFF. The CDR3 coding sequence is TGTGCCAGCAGTGACAGGGCCTGGACAGCCCCCACGAACACCGGGGAGCTGTTTTTT.

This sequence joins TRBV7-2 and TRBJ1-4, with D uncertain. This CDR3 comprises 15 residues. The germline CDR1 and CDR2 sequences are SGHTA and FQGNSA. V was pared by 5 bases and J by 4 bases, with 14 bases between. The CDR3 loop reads CASSPRTDHNEKLFF. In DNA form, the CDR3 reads TGTGCCAGCAGCCCCCGGACGGATCATAATGAAAAACTGTTTTTT.

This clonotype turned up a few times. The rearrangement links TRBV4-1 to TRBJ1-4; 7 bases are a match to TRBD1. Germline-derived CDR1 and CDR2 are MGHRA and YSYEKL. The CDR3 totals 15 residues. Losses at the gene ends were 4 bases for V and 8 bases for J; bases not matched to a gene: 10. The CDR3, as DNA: TGCGCCAGCAGCCGAACCGGACAGGTTAGGGAAAAACTGTTTTTT. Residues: CASSRTGQVREKLFF.

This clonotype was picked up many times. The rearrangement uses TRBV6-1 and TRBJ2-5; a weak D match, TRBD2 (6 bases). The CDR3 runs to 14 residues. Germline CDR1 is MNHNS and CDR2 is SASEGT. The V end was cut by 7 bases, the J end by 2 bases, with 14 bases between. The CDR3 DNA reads TGTGCCAGCACCCACGGAGGGGAACAAGAGACCCAGTACTTC. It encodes CASTHGGEQETQYF.

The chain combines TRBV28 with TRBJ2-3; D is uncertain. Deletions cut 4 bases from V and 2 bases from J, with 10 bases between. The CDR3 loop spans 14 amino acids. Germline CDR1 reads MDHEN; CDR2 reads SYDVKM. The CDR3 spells CASSSSPNTDTQYF. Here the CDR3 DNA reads TGTGCCAGCAGTTCCTCGCCCAACACAGATACGCAGTATTTT.

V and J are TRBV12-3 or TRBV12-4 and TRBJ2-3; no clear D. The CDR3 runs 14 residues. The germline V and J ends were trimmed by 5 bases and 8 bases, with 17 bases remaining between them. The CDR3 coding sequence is TGTGCCAGCAGTCCTCGGCCGACCCCATTTACGCAGTATTTT. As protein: CASSPRPTPFTQYF.

CDR3 coding DNA: TGCAGTGCTAGAGAAGAGGAGATAGCCAAAAACATTCAGTACTTC. As protein: CSAREEEIAKNIQYF. The rearrangement uses TRBV20-1 and TRBJ2-4; no clear D gene. V lost 0 bases and J 0 bases, leaving 9 bases between the germline ends. CDR1 is DFQATT, CDR2 SNEGSKA, per germline (reference sequence). The CDR3 has 15 amino acids.

The CDR3 nucleotides read TGCAGTGCACTACTAGCGGGGGGAGGAGATACGCAGTATTTT. Translated: CSALLAGGGDTQYF. The chain recombines TRBV20-1 with TRBJ2-3, with TRBD2 matching over 12 bases. The germline gives CDR1 DFQATT, CDR2 SNEGSKA (reference sequence). CDR3 length equals 14 residues. J was trimmed by 5 bases and V by 6 bases; bases with no gene match: 6.

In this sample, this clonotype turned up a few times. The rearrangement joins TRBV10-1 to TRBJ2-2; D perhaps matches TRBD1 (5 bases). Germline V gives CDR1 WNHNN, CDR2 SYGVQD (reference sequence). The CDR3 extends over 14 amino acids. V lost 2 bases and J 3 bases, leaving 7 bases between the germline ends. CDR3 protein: CASSEDRYTGELFF. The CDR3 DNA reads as TGCGCCAGCAGTGAGGACAGATACACCGGGGAGCTGTTTTTT.